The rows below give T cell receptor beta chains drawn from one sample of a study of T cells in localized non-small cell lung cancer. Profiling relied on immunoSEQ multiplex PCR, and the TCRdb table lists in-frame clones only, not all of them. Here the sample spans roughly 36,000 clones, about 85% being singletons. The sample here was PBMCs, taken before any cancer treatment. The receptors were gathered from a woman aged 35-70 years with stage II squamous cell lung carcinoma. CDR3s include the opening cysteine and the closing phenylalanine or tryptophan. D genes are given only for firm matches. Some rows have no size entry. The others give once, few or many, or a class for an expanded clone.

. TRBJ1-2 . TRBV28 TGTGCCAGCAGCCTCGGGACACCTTATGGCTACACCTTC CASSLGTPYGYTF
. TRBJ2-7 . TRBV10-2 TGCGCCAGCAGTGAGACGGGAGTGGGCTACGAGCAGTACTTC CASSETGVGYEQYF
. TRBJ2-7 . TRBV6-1 TGTGCCAGCAGTAAAGGACATCAGGAGCAGTACTTC CASSKGHQEQYF
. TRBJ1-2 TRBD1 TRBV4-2 TGTGCCAGCAGCCCCGGGGTGGCCAGGGGGTATGCTGGCTACACCTTC CASSPGVARGYAGYTF
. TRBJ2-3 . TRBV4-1 TGCGCCAGCAGCCAGTCACAGGGTGGGACAGATACGCAGTATTTT CASSQSQGGTDTQYF
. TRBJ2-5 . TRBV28 TGTGCCAGCAGTTTCTCTGACAGGCGGGAGACCCAGTACTTC CASSFSDRRETQYF
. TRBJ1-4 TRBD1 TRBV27 TGTGCCAGCAGTTCATGGACAGGGCACGAAGAAAAACTGTTTTTT CASSSWTGHEEKLFF
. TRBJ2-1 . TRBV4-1 TGCGCCAGCAGCCGCGGAGGGGGGTTGAACAATGAGCAGTTCTTC CASSRGGGLNNEQFF
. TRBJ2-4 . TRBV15 TGTGCCACCAGCAGAGGACAGCCTGATGGCATTCAGTACTTC CATSRGQPDGIQYF
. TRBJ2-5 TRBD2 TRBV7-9 TGTGCCAGCAGCTCCGGCCGTAACAGCGGGGTTCAAGAGACCCAGTACTTC CASSSGRNSGVQETQYF
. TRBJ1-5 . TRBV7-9 TGTGCCAGCAGTCTTGCCCGGGACATCTATAGCAATCAGCCCCAGCATTTT CASSLARDIYSNQPQHF
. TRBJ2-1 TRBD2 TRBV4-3 TGCGCCAGCAGCCAAGATCTTGGGACTAGCGGGAATGAGCAGTTCTTC CASSQDLGTSGNEQFF
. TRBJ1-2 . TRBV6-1 TGTGCCAGTCAACTGAGCGTAAACTATGGCTACACCTTC CASQLSVNYGYTF
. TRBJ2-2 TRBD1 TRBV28 TGTGCCAGCAGTTTACCCCTAGACAGGGGGAACACCGGGGAGCTGTTTTTT CASSLPLDRGNTGELFF
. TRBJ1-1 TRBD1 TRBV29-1 TGCAGCGTTGGACAGGGTTCCTCCGACGCTGAAGCTTTCTTT CSVGQGSSDAEAFF
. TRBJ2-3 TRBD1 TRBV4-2 TGTGCCAGCAGGAGACAGGGAACAGATACGCAGTATTTT CASRRQGTDTQYF
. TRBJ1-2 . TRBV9 TGTGCCAGCAGCGCGGGGACGGAGCCTAACTATGGCTACACCTTC CASSAGTEPNYGYTF
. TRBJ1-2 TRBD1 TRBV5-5 TGTGCCAGCAGCTTTGACAGGGATGGCTACACCTTC CASSFDRDGYTF
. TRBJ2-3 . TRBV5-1 TGCGCCAGCAGCTTGGTTTTCGGGGTGGGCACAGATACGCAGTATTTT CASSLVFGVGTDTQYF
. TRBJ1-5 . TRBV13 TGTGCCAGCAGCTTAGGGAGGGCCGGCAATCAGCCCCAGCATTTT CASSLGRAGNQPQHF
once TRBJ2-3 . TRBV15 TGTGCCACCAGCAGGGGGGAAAATTCGGATACGCAGTATTTT CATSRGENSDTQYF
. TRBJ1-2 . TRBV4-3 TGCGCCAGCAGCCAACAGACAGACCTGGGGTCCTATGGCTACACCTTC CASSQQTDLGSYGYTF
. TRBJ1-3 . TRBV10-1 TGCGCCAGCAGTGAACGGGACAAGATAGCTGCCGGAAACACCATATATTTT CASSERDKIAAGNTIYF
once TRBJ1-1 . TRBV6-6 TGTGCCAGCAGTCGCCCGGATAACACTGAAGCTTTCTTT CASSRPDNTEAFF
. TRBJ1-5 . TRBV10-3 TGTGCCATCAGTGTTGGGGGGGATCAGCCCCAGCATTTT CAISVGGDQPQHF
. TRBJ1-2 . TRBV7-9 TGTGCCAGCAGCCCCCGGGAGACAGACTATGGCTACACCTTC CASSPRETDYGYTF
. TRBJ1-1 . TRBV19 TGTGCCAGTAGTTTCGGGGGCAATTGGAACACTGAAGCTTTCTTT CASSFGGNWNTEAFF
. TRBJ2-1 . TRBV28 TGTGCCAGCAGTTGGAGGCGCGAGCAGTTCTTC CASSWRREQFF
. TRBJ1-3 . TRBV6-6 TGTGCCAGCAGTTACTCCGTGGGCATCGGTGGAAACACCATATATTTT CASSYSVGIGGNTIYF
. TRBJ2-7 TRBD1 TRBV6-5 TGTGCCAGCAGCCGAGGGACAGGGAGCTCCTACGAGCAGTACTTC CASSRGTGSSYEQYF
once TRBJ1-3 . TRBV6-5 TGTGCCAGCAGTTCCATGCAGATTCCTGGAAACACCATATATTTT CASSSMQIPGNTIYF
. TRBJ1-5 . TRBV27 TGTGCCAGCAGTCCCGACAGAAGCAATCAGCCCCAGCATTTT CASSPDRSNQPQHF
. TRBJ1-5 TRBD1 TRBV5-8 TGTGCCAGCAGCCACGGACAGGTTTGGGATCAGCCCCAGCATTTT CASSHGQVWDQPQHF